Listed here are 23 T cell receptor beta chains from one sample, sequenced in a study of graft-versus-host responses after intestinal transplantation. The assay was immunoSEQ multiplex PCR, and TCRdb's table has in-frame clones only and misses some. The table has about 70,000 clones, roughly 94% seen once. These receptors lack a known antigen. The specimen comprised unstimulated CD8+ T cells sorted from spleen or lymph node cells, sampled before intestinal transplant. The receptors come from a human donor who received an intestinal transplant.

The rearrangement joins TRBV11-2 to TRBJ2-1; 7 nucleotides match TRBD1. The germline CDR1 and CDR2 sequences are SGHAT and FQNNGV. V lost 6 bases and J lost 9; bases outside the gene matches: 14. CDR3 length: 15 residues. CDR3 nucleotides: TGTGCCAGCAGATCTCGACAGGGCCCTGAGGGTGAGCAGTTCTTC. It encodes CASRSRQGPEGEQFF.

The rearrangement links TRBV9 to TRBJ2-3; 11 bases are a match to TRBD2. With V trimmed by 2 bases and J by 6 bases, 5 bases remained unmatched. The germline gives CDR1 SGDLS, CDR2 YYNGEE. This CDR3 has 15 residues. The CDR3 loop reads CASSVTSGRLDTQYF. In DNA, the CDR3 is TGTGCCAGCAGCGTCACTAGCGGGAGACTGGATACGCAGTATTTT.

This clone was found once. The V and J genes are TRBV16 and TRBJ2-7; TRBD1 might be the D (5 bases). The germline V and J ends were trimmed by 0 bases and 0 bases, with 24 bases remaining between them. This CDR3 has 20 amino acids. Germline values: CDR1 KGHSY, CDR2 FQNENV. CDR3 protein: CASSQSLAGRARKSSYEQYF. DNA for the CDR3: TGTGCCAGCAGCCAATCTCTGGCAGGGCGTGCGCGGAAAAGCTCCTACGAGCAGTACTTC. Combining the CDR3 with reference TRBV16 and TRBJ2-7 gives the whole variable domain GEEVAQTPKHLVRGEGQKAKLYCAPIKGHSYVFWYQQVLKNEFKFLISFQNENVFDETGMPKERFSAKCLPNSPCSLEIQATKLEDSAVYFCASSQSLAGRARKSSYEQYFGPGTRLTVT.

The chain carries TRBV6-5 and TRBJ2-1; D is ambiguous. V was clipped by 5 bases and J by 5 bases, with 13 bases between them. The CDR3 runs 14 residues. Germline CDR1 and CDR2: MNHEY and SVGAGI. As DNA, the CDR3 is TGTGCCAGCAGTCCACGGGTCCCCAACAATGAGCAGTTCTTC. As protein: CASSPRVPNNEQFF.

The rearrangement joins TRBV11-2 to TRBJ2-7, with 8 positions matching TRBD2. Germline V gene lookup returns CDR1 SGHAT and CDR2 FQNNGV. This CDR3 has 17 residues. V lost 1 base and J lost 3; bases outside the gene matches: 11. CDR3 nucleotide sequence: TGTGCCAGCAGCTTAGCGTTGGGCGGGAGGACCCTCTACGAGCAGTACTTC. Amino acid sequence: CASSLALGGRTLYEQYF.

This chain connects TRBV6-5 to TRBJ2-7; D perhaps matches TRBD1 (6 bases). The germline V and J ends were trimmed by 5 bases and 4 bases, with 15 bases remaining between them. This CDR3 has 14 amino acids. Germline assignment: CDR1 MNHEY and CDR2 SVGAGI. As DNA, the CDR3 is TGTGCCAGCAGTAAACAATACAGGGTTTACGAGCAGTACTTC. Translating gives CASSKQYRVYEQYF.

This chain links TRBV9 with TRBJ2-1; the match to TRBD2 covers 7 bases. Trimming at V came to 3 bases and at J to 2 bases, leaving 8 bases not matched to a gene. There are 16 residues in the CDR3. Germline CDR1 SGDLS, CDR2 YYNGEE. CDR3 in DNA: TGTGCCAGCAGCGCGTACCGGGACTACCCCTACAATGAGCAGTTCTTC. Translation gives CASSAYRDYPYNEQFF. The whole variable domain, remainder taken from reference TRBV9 and TRBJ2-1, is DSGVTQTPKHLITATGQRVTLRCSPRSGDLSVYWYQQSLDQGLQFLIQYYNGEERAKGNILERFSAQQFPDLHSELNLSSLELGDSALYFCASSAYRDYPYNEQFFGPGTRLTVL.

The gene calls are TRBV7-9 and TRBJ2-3; D not resolved. The germline V gene encodes CDR1 SEHNR and CDR2 FQNEAQ (reference sequence). The CDR3 sequence is 15 residues long. Trimming stripped 3 bases from V and 1 base from J, with 11 bases between. The DNA of the CDR3 is TGTGCCAGCAGCTTGACCTATCTGGGCACAGATACGCAGTATTTT. Translation gives CASSLTYLGTDTQYF.

The chain links TRBV2 to TRBJ2-7; 7 nucleotides align to TRBD2. With V trimmed by 4 bases and J by 4 bases, 13 bases remained unmatched. The germline CDR1 and CDR2 sequences are SNHLY and FYNNEI. The CDR3 is 16 residues long. The DNA of the CDR3 is TGTGCCAGCAGTGGACCTTTGGCGGGAGTATGGTACGAGCAGTACTTC. Its translation: CASSGPLAGVWYEQYF.

The rearrangement links TRBV4-2 to TRBJ2-5; 10 nucleotides match TRBD2. Germline V CDR1 and CDR2: LGHNA, YNFKEQ. The CDR3 runs to 16 residues. Trimming cost V 5 bases and J 5 bases; bases outside gene matches: 11. The CDR3 bases are TGTGCCAGCAGCAGACTAGCGGGCGAGGTTAAGGAGACCCAGTACTTC. Translated, it gives CASSRLAGEVKETQYF.

This chain connects TRBV6-1 to TRBJ1-1; D ambiguous. Trimming stripped 7 bases from V and 0 bases from J, with 3 bases between. The CDR3 is made up of 11 amino acids. Germline CDR1 and CDR2: MNHNS and SASEGT. The CDR3 is CASTMNTEAFF. The CDR3 DNA follows: TGTGCCAGCACAATGAACACTGAAGCTTTCTTT.

The sample holds a few counts of this clone. The CDR3 reads CASSRTETYNEQFF. In DNA, the CDR3 is TGTGCCAGCAGTCGGACAGAGACCTACAATGAGCAGTTCTTC. The genes are TRBV2 and TRBJ2-1; weak D call: TRBD1 (6 bases). V lost 5 bases and J lost 2, with 10 bases in between. This CDR3 region has 14 residues. Per the germline V gene, CDR1 is SNHLY and CDR2 is FYNNEI.

The chain is built from TRBV5-4 and TRBJ1-3, with D perhaps matching TRBD1 (5 bases). The V gene's germline CDR1 is SGHNT and CDR2 YYREEE (reference sequence). V was clipped by 0 bases and J by 10 bases, with 5 bases between them. The CDR3 contains 11 residues. The DNA of the CDR3 is TGTGCCAGCAGCTTGGGACAGACCATATATTTT. This translates into CASSLGQTIYF. The entire variable domain, with the rest obtained from reference TRBV5-4 and TRBJ1-3, is as follows: ETGVTQSPTHLIKTRGQQVTLRCSSQSGHNTVSWYQQALGQGPQFIFQYYREEENGRGNFPPRFSGLQFPNYSSELNVNALELDDSALYLCASSLGQTIYFGEGSWLTVV.

The V call is TRBV7-8, the J call TRBJ2-7; 8 nucleotides agree with TRBD1. V shed 6 bases, J shed 5 bases, and the junction held 3 bases outside the gene matches. Germline V gene data show CDR1 as SGHVS and CDR2 as FQNEAQ. The CDR3 runs to 12 residues. The CDR3 DNA reads TGTGCCAGCAGGTTGACAGGGGACGAGCAGTACTTC. Its protein product is CASRLTGDEQYF.

The rearrangement links TRBV11-2 to TRBJ2-7; 7 positions match TRBD1. Germline V gene lookup returns CDR1 SGHAT and CDR2 FQNNGV. After removal of 5 bases from V and 2 bases from J, the junction contained 9 bases not matched to a gene. This CDR3 spans 15 amino acids. CDR3 in amino acids: CASSDGTVLTYEQYF. CDR3 DNA sequence: TGTGCCAGCAGCGACGGGACAGTCTTAACCTACGAGCAGTACTTC.

The rearrangement links TRBV30 to TRBJ1-2; TRBD1 matches 8 bases. J was trimmed by 2 bases and V by 4 bases; bases with no gene match: 3. CDR1 is GTSNPN and CDR2 is SVGIG in the germline V gene (reference sequence). This CDR3 is 13 amino acids long. As DNA, the CDR3 is TGTGCCTGGAAGGACAGGGAGAACTATGGCTACACCTTC. Translating gives CAWKDRENYGYTF.

The CDR3 here is CAISDGGYEQYF. The CDR3 DNA follows: TGTGCCATCAGTGATGGGGGCTACGAGCAGTACTTC. This chain uses TRBV10-3 with TRBJ2-7; D tentatively fits TRBD1 or TRBD2 (5 bases each). The CDR3 totals 12 residues. Germline loops: CDR1 ENHRY, CDR2 SYGVKD. V lost 3 bases and J 3 bases, leaving 6 bases between the germline ends.

This chain uses TRBV27 with TRBJ2-7, with unresolved D. The CDR3 runs 13 residues. V lost 0 bases to trimming and J lost 2 bases, with 5 bases between them. Germline loops: CDR1 MNHEY, CDR2 SMNVEV (reference sequence). The CDR3 here is CASSLSTPYEQYF. In DNA, the CDR3 is TGTGCCAGCAGTTTATCAACCCCCTACGAGCAGTACTTC.

This clone was seen a single time. The chain carries TRBV5-6 and TRBJ2-7; D is ambiguous. Trimming removed 3 bases from V and 4 bases from J, with 14 bases in between. CDR1 is SGHDT, CDR2 YYEEEE, per germline. CDR3 length: 14 residues. The CDR3 DNA sequence: TGTGCCAGCAGCTACGAAAGTTTCGTATACGAGCAGTACTTC. This encodes CASSYESFVYEQYF.

The V and J genes are TRBV11-1 and TRBJ2-2; perhaps TRBD2 as D (5 bases). The CDR3 loop spans 16 amino acids. With 1 base removed from V and 2 bases from J, the gap between germline ends came to 11 bases. Germline V lookup: CDR1 SGHAT, CDR2 FQDESV (reference sequence). Here the CDR3 reads CASSLGQSGNTGELFF. The CDR3 DNA is TGTGCCAGCAGCTTAGGGCAGAGCGGTAACACCGGGGAGCTGTTTTTT.

The chain couples TRBV7-8 to TRBJ2-7; 10 positions match TRBD1. Germline CDR1 and CDR2: SGHVS and FQNEAQ. The CDR3 consists of 18 residues. V was clipped by 6 bases and J by 4 bases; unmatched bases: 18. The CDR3 DNA reads as TGTGCCAGCAGGGGGGGATACACCGGGGACAGGGGAGGATACGAGCAGTACTTC. Amino acids: CASRGGYTGDRGGYEQYF. Filled out from reference TRBV7-8 and TRBJ2-7, the complete variable domain reads GAGVSQSPRYKVAKRGQDVALRCDPISGHVSLFWYQQALGQGPEFLTYFQNEAQLDKSGLPSDRFFAERPEGSVSTLKIQRTQQEDSAVYLCASRGGYTGDRGGYEQYFGPGTRLTVT.

The J gene is TRBJ2-1, the V gene TRBV29-1, with D possibly TRBD1 on 6 matching bases. V gave up 0 bases and J gave up 2 bases, with 11 bases separating them. Germline V gene lookup returns CDR1 SQVTM and CDR2 ANQGSEA. The CDR3 extends over 15 amino acids. Here the CDR3 reads CSVEEGGPPYNEQFF. The CDR3 DNA follows: TGCAGCGTTGAAGAAGGGGGACCGCCCTACAATGAGCAGTTCTTC.

The rearrangement uses TRBV27 and TRBJ2-5; TRBD2 agrees at 10 bases. Per the germline V gene, CDR1 is MNHEY and CDR2 is SMNVEV (reference sequence). The CDR3 contains 13 residues. The J segment lost 4 bases and the V segment lost 7 bases, leaving 3 bases of the junction unmatched. CDR3 sequence: CASTWTSGETQYF. DNA for the CDR3: TGTGCCAGCACTTGGACTAGCGGAGAGACCCAGTACTTC.